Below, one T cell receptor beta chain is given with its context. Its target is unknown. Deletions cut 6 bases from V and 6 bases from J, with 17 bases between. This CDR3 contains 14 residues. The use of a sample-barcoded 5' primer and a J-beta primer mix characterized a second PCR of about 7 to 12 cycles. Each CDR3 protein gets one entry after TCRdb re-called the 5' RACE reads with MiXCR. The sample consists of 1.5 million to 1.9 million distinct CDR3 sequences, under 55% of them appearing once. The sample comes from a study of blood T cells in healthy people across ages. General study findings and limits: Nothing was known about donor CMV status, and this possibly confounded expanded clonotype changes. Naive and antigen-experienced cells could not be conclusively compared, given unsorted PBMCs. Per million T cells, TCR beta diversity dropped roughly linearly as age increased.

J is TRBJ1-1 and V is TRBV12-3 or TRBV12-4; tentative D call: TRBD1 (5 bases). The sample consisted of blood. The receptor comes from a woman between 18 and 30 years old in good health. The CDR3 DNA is TGTGCCAGCAGACTCAACGGACCGGGGGCTGAAGCTTTCTTT. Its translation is CASRLNGPGAEAFF.